A selection of T cell receptor beta chains follows, all from one sample in a study of beta chain features in type 1 diabetes. Some clones are missing from TCRdb's copy, which holds only in-frame ones; the method was immunoSEQ multiplex PCR. The sample shows roughly 150,000 clones, approximately 9.9% of them seen only once. Sample: central memory CD4+ T cells from blood. Receptor source: a young woman in good health. CDR3s include the opening cysteine and the closing phenylalanine or tryptophan. The D gene is left open where the match is weak. Size is stated for part of the rows, as once, few or many counts, or as a class when the clone is expanded.

J gene: TRBJ2-3; D gene: -; clone size: -; V gene: TRBV2; CDR3 DNA: TGTGCCAGCAGTGACCGGGGGTCTAGCACAGATACGCAGTATTTT; CDR3 protein: CASSDRGSSTDTQYF
J gene: TRBJ1-1; D gene: -; clone size: few; V gene: TRBV14; CDR3 DNA: TGTGCCAGCAGCCGAGCCCCGGGAGACACTGAAGCTTTCTTT; CDR3 protein: CASSRAPGDTEAFF
J gene: TRBJ1-2; D gene: -; clone size: -; V gene: TRBV18; CDR3 DNA: TGTGCCAGCTCACCATCCGGACAGAACTATGGCTACACCTTC; CDR3 protein: CASSPSGQNYGYTF
J gene: TRBJ2-1; D gene: -; clone size: -; V gene: TRBV2; CDR3 DNA: TGTGCCAGCACCGGGGACAATGAGCAGTTCTTC; CDR3 protein: CASTGDNEQFF
J gene: TRBJ1-4; D gene: -; clone size: few; V gene: TRBV29-1; CDR3 DNA: TGCAGCGTCTCGGGGGGGGATGAAAAACTGTTTTTT; CDR3 protein: CSVSGGDEKLFF
J gene: TRBJ2-7; D gene: -; clone size: -; V gene: TRBV21-1; CDR3 DNA: TGTGCCAGCAGCAAGGGGACTAGCGGGAGGATCCGCTACGAGCAGTACTTC; CDR3 protein: CASSKGTSGRIRYEQYF
J gene: TRBJ1-5; D gene: -; clone size: few; V gene: TRBV7-2; CDR3 DNA: TGTGCCAGCAGCTGGAAGGACAGAGGGGGTCAGCCCCAGCATTTT; CDR3 protein: CASSWKDRGGQPQHF
J gene: TRBJ2-5; D gene: TRBD1; clone size: -; V gene: TRBV7-9; CDR3 DNA: TGTGCCAGCAGCTTAGACAGGGGGCAGGAGACCCAGTACTTC; CDR3 protein: CASSLDRGQETQYF
J gene: TRBJ2-1; D gene: -; clone size: few; V gene: TRBV2; CDR3 DNA: TGTGCCAGCAGTCTCGTTAGAGGTGAGGAGCAGTTCTTC; CDR3 protein: CASSLVRGEEQFF
J gene: TRBJ1-2; D gene: -; clone size: -; V gene: TRBV11-2; CDR3 DNA: TGTGCCAGCAGCCCTATTGACTATGGCTACACCTTC; CDR3 protein: CASSPIDYGYTF
J gene: TRBJ2-2; D gene: TRBD1; clone size: few; V gene: TRBV5-1; CDR3 DNA: TGCGCCAGCAGGCGGGGACAGGGGATTCTCACCGGGGAGCTGTTTTTT; CDR3 protein: CASRRGQGILTGELFF
J gene: TRBJ2-1; D gene: TRBD2; clone size: few; V gene: TRBV5-1; CDR3 DNA: TGCGCCAGCAGCATCCTGACTAGCGGGGGAAATGAGCAGTTCTTC; CDR3 protein: CASSILTSGGNEQFF
J gene: TRBJ2-5; D gene: TRBD1; clone size: few; V gene: TRBV30; CDR3 DNA: TGTGCCTGGACGGACAGGGGTAGAGAGACCCAGTACTTC; CDR3 protein: CAWTDRGRETQYF
J gene: TRBJ2-5; D gene: TRBD1; clone size: few; V gene: TRBV30; CDR3 DNA: TGTGCCTGGAGGCGACAGGGAATAGAGACCCAGTACTTC; CDR3 protein: CAWRRQGIETQYF
J gene: TRBJ2-7; D gene: -; clone size: few; V gene: TRBV5-5; CDR3 DNA: TGTGCCAGCAGCTTTCTTACACAGGGTGGCTCCTACGAGCAGTACTTC; CDR3 protein: CASSFLTQGGSYEQYF
J gene: TRBJ2-2; D gene: TRBD2; clone size: -; V gene: TRBV5-4; CDR3 DNA: TGTGCCAGCAGCTTGGATCTCTGGACTAGCGAGACCGGGGAGCTGTTTTTT; CDR3 protein: CASSLDLWTSETGELFF
J gene: TRBJ1-2; D gene: TRBD1; clone size: few; V gene: TRBV2; CDR3 DNA: TGTGCCAGCAGCCAAGGACAGGGGCTAAACTATGGCTACACCTTC; CDR3 protein: CASSQGQGLNYGYTF
J gene: TRBJ1-3; D gene: -; clone size: many; V gene: TRBV18; CDR3 DNA: TGTGCCAGCTCACCATCGACGGGAGGCTCTGGAAACACCATATATTTT; CDR3 protein: CASSPSTGGSGNTIYF
J gene: TRBJ2-1; D gene: TRBD2; clone size: -; V gene: TRBV19; CDR3 DNA: TGTGCCAGTAGTATGGCTACGGGACTAGCGACCAACAATGAGCAGTTCTTC; CDR3 protein: CASSMATGLATNNEQFF
J gene: TRBJ2-2; D gene: -; clone size: -; V gene: TRBV7-3; CDR3 DNA: TGTGCCAGCAGACCAGCAGGGGTGGGCACCGGGGAGCTGTTTTTT; CDR3 protein: CASRPAGVGTGELFF
J gene: TRBJ1-1; D gene: -; clone size: few; V gene: TRBV18; CDR3 DNA: TGTGCCAGCTCACTCGGACAGAACACTGAAGCTTTCTTT; CDR3 protein: CASSLGQNTEAFF
J gene: TRBJ2-5; D gene: TRBD1; clone size: few; V gene: TRBV7-9; CDR3 DNA: TGTGCCAGTGGGGACAGTAACCAAGAGACCCAGTACTTC; CDR3 protein: CASGDSNQETQYF
J gene: TRBJ2-5; D gene: -; clone size: -; V gene: TRBV18; CDR3 DNA: TGTGCCAGCTCACTAAACGGACACTCCGAAGAGACCCAGTACTTC; CDR3 protein: CASSLNGHSEETQYF
J gene: TRBJ2-1; D gene: -; clone size: few; V gene: TRBV21-1; CDR3 DNA: TGTGCCACCAGACCGGGACAGGGGGCAGGTGAGCAGTTCTTC; CDR3 protein: CATRPGQGAGEQFF